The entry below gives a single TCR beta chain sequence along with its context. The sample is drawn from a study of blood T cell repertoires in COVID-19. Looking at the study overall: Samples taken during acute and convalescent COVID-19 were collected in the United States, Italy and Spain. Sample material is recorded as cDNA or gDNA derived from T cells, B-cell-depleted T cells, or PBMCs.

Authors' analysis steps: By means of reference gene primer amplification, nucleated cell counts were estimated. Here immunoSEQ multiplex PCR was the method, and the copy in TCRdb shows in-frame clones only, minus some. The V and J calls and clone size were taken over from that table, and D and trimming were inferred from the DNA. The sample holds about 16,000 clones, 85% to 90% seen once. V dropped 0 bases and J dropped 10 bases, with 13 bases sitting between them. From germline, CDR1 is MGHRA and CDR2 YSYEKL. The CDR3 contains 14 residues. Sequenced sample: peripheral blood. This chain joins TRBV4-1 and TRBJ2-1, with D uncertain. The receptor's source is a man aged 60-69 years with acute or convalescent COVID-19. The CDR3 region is CASSQDQVVIEQFF. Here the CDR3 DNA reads TGCGCCAGCAGCCAAGATCAGGTTGTAATAGAGCAGTTCTTC.